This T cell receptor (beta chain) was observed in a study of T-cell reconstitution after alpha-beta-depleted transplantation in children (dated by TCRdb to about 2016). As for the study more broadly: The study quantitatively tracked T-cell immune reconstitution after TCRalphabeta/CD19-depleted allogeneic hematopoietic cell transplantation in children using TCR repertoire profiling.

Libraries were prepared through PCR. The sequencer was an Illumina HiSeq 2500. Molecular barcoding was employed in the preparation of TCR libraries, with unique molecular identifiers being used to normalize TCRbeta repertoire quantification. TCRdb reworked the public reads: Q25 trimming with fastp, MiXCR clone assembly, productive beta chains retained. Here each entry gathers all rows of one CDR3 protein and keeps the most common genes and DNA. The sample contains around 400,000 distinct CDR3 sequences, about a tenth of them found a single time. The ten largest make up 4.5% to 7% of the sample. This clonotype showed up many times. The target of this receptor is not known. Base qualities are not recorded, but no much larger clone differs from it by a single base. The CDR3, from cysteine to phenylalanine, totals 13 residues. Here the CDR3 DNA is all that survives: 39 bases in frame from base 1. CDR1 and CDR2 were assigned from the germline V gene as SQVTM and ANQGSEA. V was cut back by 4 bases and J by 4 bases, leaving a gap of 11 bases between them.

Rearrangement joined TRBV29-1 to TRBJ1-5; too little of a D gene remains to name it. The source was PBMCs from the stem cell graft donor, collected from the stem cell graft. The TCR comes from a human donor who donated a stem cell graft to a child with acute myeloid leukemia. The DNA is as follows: TGCAGCGTTGCTGACTTACGGAATCAGCCCCAGCATTTT. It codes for CSVADLRNQPQHF.